These 9 T cell receptor beta chains came from one sample sequenced in a study of cytomegalovirus exposure and HLA in healthy donors. A multiplex PCR was run with 60 Vbeta primers and 13 Jbeta primers. The data were produced by immunoSEQ multiplex PCR, yet TCRdb's version contains in-frame clones alone and is incomplete. The sample has under 300,000 clones, approximately 82% seen once. Sequencing was done on a sample of PBMCs. Receptors originate from an older woman in good health and CMV-seropositive.

The rearrangement links TRBV28 to TRBJ1-2; D remains unclear. V was clipped by 5 bases and J by 8 bases, with 12 bases between them. The CDR3 is 12 amino acids. Germline V gene lookup returns CDR1 MDHEN and CDR2 SYDVKM. The CDR3 sequence: CASSPRRLGYTF. CDR3 DNA sequence: TGTGCCAGCAGTCCGCGGCGATTGGGCTACACCTTC.

The chain has TRBV18 and TRBJ1-5; 7 nucleotides align to TRBD1. V dropped 2 bases and J dropped 4; count of bases not matched to a gene: 5. Looked up from germline, CDR1 is KGHSH and CDR2 is LQKENI. CDR3 length: 15 residues. This CDR3 reads CASSPEGAPNQPQHF. DNA of the CDR3: TGTGCCAGCTCACCAGAGGGGGCTCCAAATCAGCCCCAGCATTTT.

The V gene is TRBV5-4, the J gene TRBJ1-5; possibly TRBD1 for D (6 bases). The CDR3 is made up of 15 amino acids. Germline V gene data show CDR1 as SGHNT and CDR2 as YYREEE (reference sequence). V lost 2 bases to trimming and J lost 1 base, with 10 bases between them. The CDR3 nucleotides read TGTGCCAGCAGCTTCGGGGGGCAAAGCAATCAGCCCCAGCATTTT. This encodes CASSFGGQSNQPQHF.

The gene calls are TRBV5-1 and TRBJ2-1; 8 bases map to TRBD2. Germline assignment: CDR1 SGHRS and CDR2 YFSETQ. This CDR3 region has 13 residues. With 6 bases clipped from V and 5 bases from J, the junction kept 4 bases outside the gene matches. The CDR3 here is CASIDSGDNEQFF. The CDR3 DNA follows: TGCGCCAGCATTGATAGCGGGGACAATGAGCAGTTCTTC.

Concerning this clone: One end of the junction does not line up with germline, which may come from a read error. The genes are TRBV13 and TRBJ2-3; 7 bases fit TRBD1. The CDR3 consists of 16 residues. In germline, CDR1 is PRHDT, CDR2 FYEKMQ (reference sequence). The CDR3 nucleotides are TGTGCCAGCATTCTCTCAAAAAGGGGGCGCACCGATACGCAGTATTTT. This translates into CASILSKRGRTDTQYF.

J is TRBJ2-7 and V is TRBV9; 10 bases align to TRBD1. The germline V gene has CDR1 SGDLS and CDR2 YYNGEE. The CDR3 length is 14 residues. J gave up 6 bases and V 4 bases, and 7 bases lay outside the gene matches. The CDR3 sequence: CASSSGTGETEQYF. The CDR3 region has the DNA TGTGCCAGCAGCTCCGGGACAGGGGAGACCGAGCAGTACTTC.

The chain combines TRBV6-1 with TRBJ1-2; D gene uncertain. Trimming left V 1 base short and J 6 bases short, with 15 bases between. The CDR3 loop spans 15 amino acids. Germline V gives CDR1 MNHNS, CDR2 SASEGT. CDR3 residues: CASSEGTARFDGYTF. The CDR3 region has the DNA TGTGCCAGCAGTGAAGGGACTGCTCGCTTTGATGGCTACACCTTC.

The chain couples TRBV19 to TRBJ2-6; maybe TRBD2 (5 bases). The CDR3 has 16 amino acids. The V end lost 4 bases, the J end lost 0 bases, and 10 bases lay between the germline ends. Germline loops: CDR1 LNHDA, CDR2 SQIVND (reference sequence). The CDR3 nucleotides read TGTGCCAGTAGTACAGACGGAGGCTCTGGGGCCAACGTCCTGACTTTC. Translated, it gives CASSTDGGSGANVLTF.

The CDR3 bases are TGCGCCAGCAGCCCTAGCGCGGGGGCGTACCAAGAGACCCAGTACTTC. Its protein is CASSPSAGAYQETQYF. This chain connects TRBV5-1 to TRBJ2-5, with D possibly TRBD2 on 7 matching bases. Germline-derived CDR1 and CDR2 are SGHRS and YFSETQ. The CDR3 covers 16 residues. V was cut by 4 bases and J by 0 bases, with 16 bases left in between.